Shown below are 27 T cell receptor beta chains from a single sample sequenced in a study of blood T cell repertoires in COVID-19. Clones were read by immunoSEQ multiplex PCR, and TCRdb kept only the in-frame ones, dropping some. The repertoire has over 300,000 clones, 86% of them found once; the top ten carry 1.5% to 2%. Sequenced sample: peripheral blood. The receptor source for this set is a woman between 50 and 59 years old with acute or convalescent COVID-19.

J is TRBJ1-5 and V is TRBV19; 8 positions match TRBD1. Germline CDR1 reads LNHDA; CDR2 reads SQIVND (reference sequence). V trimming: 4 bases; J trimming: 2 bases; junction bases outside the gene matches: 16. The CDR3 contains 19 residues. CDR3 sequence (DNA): TGTGCCAGTAGTACCTCCGGGACAGGTCCTGCCATTGGCAATCAGCCCCAGCATTTT. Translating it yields CASSTSGTGPAIGNQPQHF.

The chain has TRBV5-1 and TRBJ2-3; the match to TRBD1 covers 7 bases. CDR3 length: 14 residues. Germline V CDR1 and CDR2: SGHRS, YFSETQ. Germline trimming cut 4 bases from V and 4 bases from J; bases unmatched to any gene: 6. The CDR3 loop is CASSGPQGADTQYF. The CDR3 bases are TGCGCCAGCAGCGGCCCCCAGGGGGCAGATACGCAGTATTTT.

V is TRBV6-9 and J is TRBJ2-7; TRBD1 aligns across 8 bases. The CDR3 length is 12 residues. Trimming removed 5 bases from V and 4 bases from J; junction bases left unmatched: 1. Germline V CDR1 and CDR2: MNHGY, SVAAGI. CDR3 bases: TGTGCCAGCAGTCGACAGGGGTACGAGCAGTACTTC. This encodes CASSRQGYEQYF.

The CDR3 loop reads CASSQDNLLAERYNEQFF. CDR3 DNA: TGTGCCAGCAGCCAAGATAACCTACTAGCGGAAAGATACAATGAGCAGTTCTTC. V gene TRBV3-1 (or the pseudogene TRBV3-2) combines with J gene TRBJ2-1; TRBD2 agrees at 8 bases. With V trimmed by 0 bases and J by 4 bases, 11 bases remained unmatched. Germline values: CDR1 LGHDT, CDR2 YNNKEL (reference sequence). CDR3 length: 18 residues.

In nucleotides, the CDR3 is TGTGCCAGCATTTCCGGGACAGTCTCCTACAATGAGCAGTTCTTC. Its protein is CASISGTVSYNEQFF. The chain uses TRBV6-5 and TRBJ2-1, with TRBD1 matching 7 bases. The CDR3 covers 15 residues. The junction had 6 bases not matched to a gene; V was cut back by 7 bases and J by 0 bases. Germline CDR1 reads MNHEY; CDR2 reads SVGAGI.

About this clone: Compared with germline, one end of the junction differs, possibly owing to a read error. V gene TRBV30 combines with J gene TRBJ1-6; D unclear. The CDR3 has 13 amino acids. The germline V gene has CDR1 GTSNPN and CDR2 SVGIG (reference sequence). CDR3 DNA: TGTGCCTGGATGTCAACAAACAATTCACCTCTCCACTTT. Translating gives CAWMSTNNSPLHF.

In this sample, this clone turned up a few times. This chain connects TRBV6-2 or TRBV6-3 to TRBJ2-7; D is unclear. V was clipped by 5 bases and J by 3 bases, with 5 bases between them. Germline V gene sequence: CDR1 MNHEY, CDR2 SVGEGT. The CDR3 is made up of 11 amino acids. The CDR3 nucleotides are TGTGCCAGCAGTCACAACTACGAGCAGTACTTC. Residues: CASSHNYEQYF.

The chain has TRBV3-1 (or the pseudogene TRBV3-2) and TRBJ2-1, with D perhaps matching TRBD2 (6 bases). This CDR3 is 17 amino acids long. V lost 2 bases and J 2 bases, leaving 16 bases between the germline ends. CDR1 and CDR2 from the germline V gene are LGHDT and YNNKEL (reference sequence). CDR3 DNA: TGTGCCAGCAGCCAACGGCGTGGGCTAGCGCCCTACAATGAGCAGTTCTTC. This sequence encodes CASSQRRGLAPYNEQFF.

CDR3 amino acids: CASSARDSLYQETQYF. CDR3 sequence (DNA): TGTGCCAGCAGTGCCCGTGACAGCTTATACCAAGAGACCCAGTACTTC. The chain links TRBV6-1 to TRBJ2-5; D may be TRBD1 (5 bases). The V gene lost 4 bases and the J gene lost 0 bases, with 15 bases spanning the gap. The CDR3 loop spans 16 amino acids. Germline values: CDR1 MNHNS, CDR2 SASEGT.

In nucleotides, the CDR3 is TGCGCCAGCAGCTTGGCCGTGACAAAGAACACTGAAGCTTTCTTT. This gives the protein CASSLAVTKNTEAFF. J is TRBJ1-1 and V is TRBV5-1; the D is unclear. Trimming took off 0 bases at V and 1 base at J, with 10 bases between the two ends. The germline gives CDR1 SGHRS, CDR2 YFSETQ. This CDR3 is built from 15 residues.

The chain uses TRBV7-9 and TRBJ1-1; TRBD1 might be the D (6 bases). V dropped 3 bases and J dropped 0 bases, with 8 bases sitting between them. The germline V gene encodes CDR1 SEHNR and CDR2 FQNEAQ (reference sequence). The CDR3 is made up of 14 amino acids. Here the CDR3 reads CASSFGTMNTEAFF. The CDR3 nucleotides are TGTGCCAGCAGCTTTGGGACAATGAACACTGAAGCTTTCTTT.

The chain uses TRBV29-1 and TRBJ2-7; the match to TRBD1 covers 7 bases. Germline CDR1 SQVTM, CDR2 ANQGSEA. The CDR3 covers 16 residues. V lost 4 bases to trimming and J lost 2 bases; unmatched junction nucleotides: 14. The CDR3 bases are TGCAGCGTTGTAGGCGAACAGGGGCTACGTCCCTACGAGCAGTACTTC. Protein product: CSVVGEQGLRPYEQYF.

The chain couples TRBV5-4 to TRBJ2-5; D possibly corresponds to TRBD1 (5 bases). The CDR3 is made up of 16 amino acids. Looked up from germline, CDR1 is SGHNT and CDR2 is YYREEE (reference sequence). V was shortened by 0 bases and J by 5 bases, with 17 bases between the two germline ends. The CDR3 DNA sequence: TGTGCCAGCAGCTTGGAATCCAGGGATCTGCGGGAGACCCAGTACTTC. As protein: CASSLESRDLRETQYF.

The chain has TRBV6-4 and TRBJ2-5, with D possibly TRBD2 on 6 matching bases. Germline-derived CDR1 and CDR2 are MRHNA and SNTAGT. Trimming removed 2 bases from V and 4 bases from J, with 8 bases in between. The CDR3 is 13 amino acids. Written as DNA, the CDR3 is TGTGCCAGCAGTGACCAGGAGGGAGAGACCCAGTACTTC. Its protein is CASSDQEGETQYF.

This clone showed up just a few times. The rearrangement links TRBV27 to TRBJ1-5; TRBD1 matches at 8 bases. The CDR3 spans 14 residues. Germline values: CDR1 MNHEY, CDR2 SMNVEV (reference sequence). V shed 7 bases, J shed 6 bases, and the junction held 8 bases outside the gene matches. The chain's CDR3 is CASNSRQGTQPQHF. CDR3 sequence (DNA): TGTGCCAGCAATTCTCGACAGGGGACTCAGCCCCAGCATTTT.

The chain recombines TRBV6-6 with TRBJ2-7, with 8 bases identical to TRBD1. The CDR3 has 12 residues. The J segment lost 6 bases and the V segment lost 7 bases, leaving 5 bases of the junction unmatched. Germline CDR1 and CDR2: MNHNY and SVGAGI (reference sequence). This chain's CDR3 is CASTGGVSEQYF. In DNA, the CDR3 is TGTGCCAGCACAGGGGGCGTCTCCGAGCAGTACTTC.

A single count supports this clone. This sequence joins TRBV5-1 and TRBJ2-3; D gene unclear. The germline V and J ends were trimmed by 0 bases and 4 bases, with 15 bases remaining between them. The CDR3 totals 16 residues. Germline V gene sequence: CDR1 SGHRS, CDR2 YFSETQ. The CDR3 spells CASSLGTSRLSDTQYF. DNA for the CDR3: TGCGCCAGCAGCTTGGGTACGTCTAGGTTGTCAGATACGCAGTATTTT.

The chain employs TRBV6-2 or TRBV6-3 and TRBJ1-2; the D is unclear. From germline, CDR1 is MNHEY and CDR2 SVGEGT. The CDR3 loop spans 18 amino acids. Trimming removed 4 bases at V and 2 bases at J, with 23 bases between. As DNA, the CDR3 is TGTGCCAGCAGTTCTTATACCGTAGCGGTGACGGACAACTATGGCTACACCTTC. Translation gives CASSSYTVAVTDNYGYTF.

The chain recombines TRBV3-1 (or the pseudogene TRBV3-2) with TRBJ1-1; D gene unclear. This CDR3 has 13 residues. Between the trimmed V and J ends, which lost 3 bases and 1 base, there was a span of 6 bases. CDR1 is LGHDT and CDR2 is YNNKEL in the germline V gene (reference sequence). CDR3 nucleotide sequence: TGTGCCAGCAGCCACCTATGGAACACTGAAGCTTTCTTT. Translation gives CASSHLWNTEAFF.

The CDR3 region has the DNA TGTGCCAGCGGACAGTACAATGAGCAGTTCTTC. Its translation is CASGQYNEQFF. The V gene is TRBV28, the J gene TRBJ2-1, with a weak D call TRBD1 (6 bases). Per the germline V gene, CDR1 is MDHEN and CDR2 is SYDVKM. Trimming stripped 8 bases from V and 4 bases from J, with 6 bases between. The CDR3 runs to 11 residues.

The CDR3: CASRPPGQVPNQPQHF. For the CDR3, the DNA is TGTGCCAGCAGGCCTCCGGGACAGGTCCCCAATCAGCCCCAGCATTTT. The chain recombines TRBV28 with TRBJ1-5; 8 bases line up with TRBD1. Germline V CDR1 and CDR2: MDHEN, SYDVKM. This CDR3 spans 16 amino acids. J gave up 3 bases and V 6 bases, and 10 bases lay outside the gene matches. The full variable domain, in which reference TRBV28 and TRBJ1-5 provide the parts outside the CDR3, is DVKVTQSSRYLVKRTGEKVFLECVQDMDHENMFWYRQDPGLGLRLIYFSYDVKMKEKGDIPEGYSVSREKKERFSLILESASTNQTSMYLCASRPPGQVPNQPQHFGDGTRLSIL.

The DNA of the CDR3 is TGTGCCACCAGTGACAGCCGGGACAGTCCTCTCCGAGATGAAAAACTGTTTTTT. Translated: CATSDSRDSPLRDEKLFF. V is TRBV24-1 and J is TRBJ1-4; 7 bases agree with TRBD1. The CDR3 extends over 18 amino acids. V shed 4 bases, J shed 6 bases, and the junction held 16 bases outside the gene matches. Germline V gene lookup returns CDR1 KGHDR and CDR2 SFDVKD.

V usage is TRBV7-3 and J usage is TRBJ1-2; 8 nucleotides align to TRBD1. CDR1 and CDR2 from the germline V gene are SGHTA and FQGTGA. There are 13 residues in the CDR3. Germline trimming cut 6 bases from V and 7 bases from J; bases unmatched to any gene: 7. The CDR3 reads CASSPTGVGGYTF. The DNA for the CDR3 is TGTGCCAGCAGTCCGACAGGGGTCGGTGGCTACACCTTC.

The CDR3 nucleotides read TGCGCCAGCGGTGCGGGAGATTCCTACAATGAGCAGTTCTTC. Translated, it gives CASGAGDSYNEQFF. V usage is TRBV5-1 and J usage is TRBJ2-1; 7 bases agree with TRBD2. CDR3 length: 14 residues. The J segment lost 1 base and the V segment lost 7 bases, leaving 5 bases of the junction unmatched. Germline assignment: CDR1 SGHRS and CDR2 YFSETQ.

CDR3 in amino acids: CASSRDNSYEQYF. The CDR3 DNA sequence: TGTGCCAGCAGCCGGGACAACTCCTACGAGCAGTACTTC. This rearrangement joins TRBV3-1 (or the pseudogene TRBV3-2) to TRBJ2-7, with D perhaps TRBD1 (6 bases). Looked up from germline, CDR1 is LGHDT and CDR2 is YNNKEL (reference sequence). The V gene lost 4 bases and the J gene lost 0 bases, with 7 bases spanning the gap. The length of the CDR3 is 13 residues.

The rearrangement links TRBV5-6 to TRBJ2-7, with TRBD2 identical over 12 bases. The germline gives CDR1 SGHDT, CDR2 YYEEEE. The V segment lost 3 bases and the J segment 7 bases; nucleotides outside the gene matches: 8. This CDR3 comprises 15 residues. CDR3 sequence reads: CASSSTSGRLWEQYF. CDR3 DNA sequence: TGTGCCAGCAGCTCGACTAGCGGGAGACTCTGGGAGCAGTACTTC.

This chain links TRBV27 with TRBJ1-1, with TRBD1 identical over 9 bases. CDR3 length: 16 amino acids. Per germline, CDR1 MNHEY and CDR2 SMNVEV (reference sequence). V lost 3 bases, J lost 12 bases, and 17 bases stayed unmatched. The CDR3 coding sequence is TGTGCCAGCAGTTTCCCCCAACAGGGGGCGGTAGGGGTAACTTTCTTT. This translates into CASSFPQQGAVGVTFF.